This T cell receptor beta chain was profiled in a study of blood T cell repertoires in COVID-19. The CDR3 extends over 14 amino acids. Germline CDR1 is LNHDA and CDR2 is SQIVND (reference sequence). V shed 9 bases and J shed 0 bases, with 11 bases lying between them. This table comes from immunoSEQ multiplex PCR, and its TCRdb copy is limited to in-frame clones, with some not included. Among 42,000 or so clones listed, about 91% were seen once. The V gene is TRBV19, the J gene TRBJ2-2; maybe TRBD2 (6 bases). The sequencing sample was made of peripheral blood. The source is a man over 45 with active COVID-19. CDR3 residues: CASGTPSNTGELFF. The CDR3 nucleotides are TGTGCCAGCGGGACTCCCTCGAACACCGGGGAGCTGTTTTTT.